These T cell receptor beta chains were read from a single sample in a study of blood T cell repertoires in COVID-19. Generated by immunoSEQ multiplex PCR, the TCRdb table keeps only in-frame clones and is missing some. The repertoire has about 250,000 clones, roughly 84% of them found once; the top ten carry approximately 1.5%. Sequenced material: peripheral blood. These receptors all come from a woman aged 40 to 55 who had recovered from COVID-19. The CDR3 runs from the conserved cysteine through the conserved F or W. D genes are given only for firm matches. Clone size is given for some rows only: seen once, a few or many times, or a class if the clone is expanded.

D: -
size: -
V: TRBV7-2
J: TRBJ2-5
CDR3: CASSRDFVTQYF
DNA: TGTGCCAGCAGCCGGGACTTCGTGACCCAGTACTTC

D: -
size: -
V: TRBV27
J: TRBJ2-5
CDR3: CASNPDRPQETQYF
DNA: TGTGCCAGCAATCCGGACAGACCCCAAGAGACCCAGTACTTC

D: -
size: -
V: TRBV5-1
J: TRBJ1-2
CDR3: CASSLAPQGSGGYTF
DNA: TGCGCCAGCAGCTTGGCACCGCAGGGTTCTGGCGGCTACACCTTC

D: -
size: few
V: TRBV29-1
J: TRBJ1-1
CDR3: CSVERGNTEAFF
DNA: TGCAGCGTTGAAAGGGGGAACACTGAAGCTTTCTTT

D: -
size: few
V: TRBV27
J: TRBJ1-6
CDR3: CASSFRNSPLHF
DNA: TGTGCCAGCAGTTTTAGAAATTCACCCCTCCACTTT

D: -
size: -
V: TRBV5-1
J: TRBJ2-1
CDR3: CASSLSGNEQFF
DNA: TGCGCCAGCAGCTTGTCCGGGAATGAGCAGTTCTTC

D: -
size: -
V: TRBV9
J: TRBJ2-2
CDR3: CASSPTGNTGELFF
DNA: TGTGCCAGCAGCCCGACAGGGAACACCGGGGAGCTGTTTTTT

D: TRBD1
size: -
V: TRBV6-4
J: TRBJ1-6
CDR3: CASSVEAGGNSPLHF
DNA: TGTGCCAGCAGTGTAGAGGCAGGGGGTAATTCACCCCTCCACTTT

D: -
size: -
V: TRBV12-5
J: TRBJ1-1
CDR3: CASGLESGTEAFF
DNA: TGTGCTAGTGGTTTAGAGAGTGGCACTGAAGCTTTCTTT

D: -
size: few
V: TRBV10-2
J: TRBJ2-3
CDR3: CASSEPLGSPTDTQYF
DNA: TGCGCCAGCAGTGAGCCCCTAGGCTCCCCCACAGATACGCAGTATTTT

D: -
size: -
V: TRBV28
J: TRBJ2-2
CDR3: CASTSGAANTGELFF
DNA: TGTGCCAGCACCTCGGGTGCGGCGAACACCGGGGAGCTGTTTTTT

D: -
size: -
V: TRBV3-1/TRBV3-2
J: TRBJ1-1
CDR3: CASSQAPGNTEAFF
DNA: TGTGCCAGCAGCCAAGCCCCCGGGAACACTGAAGCTTTCTTT

D: TRBD2
size: -
V: TRBV5-4
J: TRBJ2-2
CDR3: CASSLTSGGAVPGELFF
DNA: TGTGCCAGCAGCTTGACTAGCGGGGGGGCCGTTCCCGGGGAGCTGTTTTTT

D: TRBD2
size: -
V: TRBV4-1
J: TRBJ2-1
CDR3: CASRQLRTGTSGSVQFF
DNA: TGCGCCAGCAGGCAACTTAGGACCGGGACTAGCGGGTCGGTTCAGTTCTTC

D: -
size: -
V: TRBV7-2
J: TRBJ2-1
CDR3: CASSTGTVNEQFF
DNA: TGTGCCAGCAGCACCGGGACTGTCAATGAGCAGTTCTTC

D: -
size: -
V: TRBV5-1
J: TRBJ1-1
CDR3: CASRSRGPDTEAFF
DNA: TGCGCCAGCAGGTCGCGGGGACCGGATACTGAAGCTTTCTTT

D: -
size: -
V: TRBV24-1
J: TRBJ2-2
CDR3: CATSRRGGTGELFF
DNA: TGTGCCACCAGTAGGAGGGGCGGGACCGGGGAGCTGTTTTTT

D: -
size: once
V: TRBV11-1
J: TRBJ1-1
CDR3: CASSFRRGEAFF
DNA: TGTGCCAGCAGCTTCCGACGCGGTGAAGCTTTCTTT

D: TRBD1
size: -
V: TRBV18
J: TRBJ2-7
CDR3: CASSPTGMDDEQYF
DNA: TGTGCCAGCTCACCGACAGGGATGGATGACGAGCAGTACTTC

D: -
size: -
V: TRBV27
J: TRBJ1-6
CDR3: CASSFEGYSPLHF
DNA: TGTGCCAGCAGTTTCGAGGGTTATTCACCCCTCCACTTT

D: -
size: once
V: TRBV6-1
J: TRBJ1-5
CDR3: CASSERLPSRASNQPQHF
DNA: TGTGCCAGCAGTGAAAGATTGCCGAGCAGGGCGAGCAATCAGCCCCAGCATTTT

D: TRBD1
size: -
V: TRBV15
J: TRBJ1-1
CDR3: CATSAGTVNTEAFF
DNA: TGTGCCACCAGCGCCGGGACAGTTAACACTGAAGCTTTCTTT

D: TRBD1
size: -
V: TRBV2
J: TRBJ1-1
CDR3: CASGGQGGFAEAFF
DNA: TGTGCCAGCGGGGGACAGGGGGGTTTCGCTGAAGCTTTCTTT

D: -
size: few
V: TRBV28
J: TRBJ2-3
CDR3: CASSLTTDTQYF
DNA: TGTGCCAGCAGTTTGACTACAGATACGCAGTATTTT

D: TRBD2
size: -
V: TRBV5-1
J: TRBJ2-2
CDR3: CASSLLTSGANTGELFF
DNA: TGCGCCAGCAGCTTGCTCACCAGCGGGGCGAACACCGGGGAGCTGTTTTTT

D: TRBD1
size: -
V: TRBV18
J: TRBJ1-2
CDR3: CASSLEGQGNGYTF
DNA: TGTGCCAGCTCTCTAGAGGGACAGGGAAATGGCTACACCTTC

D: -
size: -
V: TRBV28
J: TRBJ2-7
CDR3: CASSPTRPLGEQYF
DNA: TGTGCCAGCAGTCCGACTAGGCCTCTGGGTGAGCAGTACTTC

D: -
size: once
V: TRBV27
J: TRBJ1-1
CDR3: CASSYRENTEAFF
DNA: TGTGCCAGCAGTTACCGGGAGAACACTGAAGCTTTCTTT

D: -
size: few
V: TRBV24-1
J: TRBJ1-6
CDR3: CATGVTADSPLHF
DNA: TGTGCCACGGGTGTCACAGCGGATTCACCCCTCCACTTT

D: TRBD1
size: -
V: TRBV6-6
J: TRBJ2-1
CDR3: CASMQGDYNEQFF
DNA: TGTGCCAGCATGCAGGGGGACTACAATGAGCAGTTCTTC

D: -
size: -
V: TRBV21-1
J: TRBJ2-4
CDR3: CASSKGVRENIQYF
DNA: TGTGCCAGCAGCAAAGGCGTCAGGGAAAACATTCAGTACTTC

D: -
size: once
V: TRBV6-5
J: TRBJ1-3
CDR3: CASNPPQGSGNTIYF
DNA: TGTGCCAGCAATCCTCCACAGGGATCCGGAAACACCATATATTTT

D: -
size: -
V: TRBV6-1
J: TRBJ1-6
CDR3: CASSEGRGWNSPLHF
DNA: TGTGCCAGCAGTGAGGGCAGGGGTTGGAATTCACCCCTCCACTTT

D: TRBD1
size: -
V: TRBV3-1/TRBV3-2
J: TRBJ1-6
CDR3: CASSTGYNSPLHF
DNA: TGTGCCAGCTCGACAGGGTACAATTCACCCCTCCACTTT

D: -
size: -
V: TRBV29-1
J: TRBJ2-7
CDR3: CSVATRQSYEQYF
DNA: TGCAGCGTCGCTACGCGACAGTCCTACGAGCAGTACTTC

D: -
size: -
V: TRBV3-1/TRBV3-2
J: TRBJ2-5
CDR3: CASSRRDFQETQYF
DNA: TGTGCCAGCAGCCGTCGGGATTTCCAAGAGACCCAGTACTTC

D: -
size: -
V: TRBV4-1
J: TRBJ1-6
CDR3: CASSQAARVSSYNSPLHF
DNA: TGCGCCAGCAGCCAAGCCGCTCGGGTGAGCTCCTATAATTCACCCCTCCACTTT

D: TRBD1
size: -
V: TRBV2
J: TRBJ2-7
CDR3: CASSEVFGTGLEQYF
DNA: TGTGCCAGCAGTGAAGTGTTCGGGACAGGGCTCGAGCAGTACTTC

D: -
size: once
V: TRBV14
J: TRBJ1-6
CDR3: CASSQEEALNSPLHF
DNA: TGTGCCAGCAGCCAAGAGGAGGCCCTCAATTCACCCCTCCACTTT

D: TRBD1
size: -
V: TRBV7-9
J: TRBJ1-2
CDR3: CASSPQGVYGYTF
DNA: TGTGCCAGCAGCCCACAGGGGGTCTATGGCTACACCTTC

D: -
size: -
V: TRBV7-2
J: TRBJ1-2
CDR3: CASSTPTRVNYGYTF
DNA: TGTGCCAGCAGCACTCCTACCAGGGTTAACTATGGCTACACCTTC

D: -
size: -
V: TRBV11-2
J: TRBJ1-1
CDR3: CASSLSGNTEAFF
DNA: TGTGCCAGCAGCTTATCAGGGAACACTGAAGCTTTCTTT

D: -
size: -
V: TRBV27
J: TRBJ1-4
CDR3: CASTAGDNEKLFF
DNA: TGTGCCAGCACGGCAGGGGACAATGAAAAACTGTTTTTT

D: TRBD2
size: -
V: TRBV15
J: TRBJ2-2
CDR3: CATSRGLASTGELFF
DNA: TGTGCCACCAGCCGCGGACTAGCGTCCACCGGGGAGCTGTTTTTT

D: -
size: -
V: TRBV5-1
J: TRBJ2-3
CDR3: CASSKDWSDTQYF
DNA: TGCGCCAGCAGCAAGGACTGGTCAGATACGCAGTATTTT

D: -
size: -
V: TRBV6-5
J: TRBJ2-4
CDR3: CASEAFHIQYF
DNA: TGTGCCAGCGAGGCCTTCCACATTCAGTACTTC

D: TRBD1
size: -
V: TRBV5-8
J: TRBJ2-7
CDR3: CASSLGQASYEQYF
DNA: TGTGCCAGCAGCTTAGGACAGGCCTCCTACGAGCAGTACTTC

D: -
size: -
V: TRBV28
J: TRBJ1-1
CDR3: CASSLSNTEAFF
DNA: TGTGCCAGCAGTCTGTCTAACACTGAAGCTTTCTTT

D: TRBD1
size: -
V: TRBV3-1/TRBV3-2
J: TRBJ2-7
CDR3: CASSPKPRDRGSYEQYF
DNA: TGTGCCAGCAGCCCCAAACCCCGGGACAGGGGATCCTACGAGCAGTACTTC

D: -
size: once
V: TRBV18
J: TRBJ1-1
CDR3: CASSPQPMNTEAFF
DNA: TGTGCCAGCTCACCACAGCCTATGAACACTGAAGCTTTCTTT

D: -
size: -
V: TRBV12-3/TRBV12-4
J: TRBJ2-3
CDR3: CASSLSEEDTQYF
DNA: TGTGCCAGCAGTTTATCCGAGGAAGATACGCAGTATTTT

D: -
size: -
V: TRBV2
J: TRBJ1-1
CDR3: CASLGEVNTEAFF
DNA: TGTGCCAGCCTCGGAGAGGTGAACACTGAAGCTTTCTTT

D: -
size: -
V: TRBV28
J: TRBJ1-2
CDR3: CASSLQAGMRGYTF
DNA: TGTGCCAGCAGTTTACAAGCAGGGATGCGGGGCTACACCTTC

D: TRBD1
size: -
V: TRBV4-1
J: TRBJ2-7
CDR3: CASSQVLGQGAFYEQYF
DNA: TGCGCCAGCAGCCAAGTGCTGGGACAGGGGGCTTTTTACGAGCAGTACTTC

D: -
size: -
V: TRBV19
J: TRBJ2-7
CDR3: CASQGLDPSYEQYF
DNA: TGTGCCAGCCAGGGACTCGACCCTTCCTACGAGCAGTACTTC

D: -
size: -
V: TRBV18
J: TRBJ1-3
CDR3: CASSVAPGASGNTIYF
DNA: TGTGCCAGCTCAGTAGCTCCCGGAGCCTCTGGAAACACCATATATTTT